These T cell receptor beta chains were read from a single sample in a study of blood T cells in healthy people across ages. TCRdb fed the 5' RACE reads into MiXCR, producing one record per CDR3 protein. The sample lists about 680,000 distinct CDR3 sequences; 49% were seen once. The specimen sequenced was blood. The origin of the receptors is a woman in her fifties or sixties in good health. The CDR3 runs from the conserved cysteine through the conserved F or W. D genes are given only for firm matches.

CASSLVSGRAGDNEQFF	TRBD2	TRBV5-1
CASSLSGRVYGYTF	.	TRBV28
CAISESGAPRYTEAFF	.	TRBV10-3
CASSFSGRAPKGQFF	TRBD2	TRBV7-2
CASSSRGAGGQGKTDTQYF	TRBD1	TRBV7-9
CASSQDGLNTKNIQYF	.	TRBV4-1
CSGWEDTEAFF	.	TRBV29-1
CASSLGQLGETQYF	.	TRBV5-1
CATSRLYQGQGNNEQFF	TRBD1	TRBV15
CSARIAGTGGEQYF	TRBD1	TRBV20-1
CASSQERQVSYEQYF	.	TRBV4-3
CSLERGTDTQYF	.	TRBV29-1
CASSQDHWQGRNEQFF	.	TRBV4-3
CASSIGRKSDTQYF	.	TRBV7-3
CASAGVNEQYF	.	TRBV11-2
CASNENDRVDGYTF	TRBD1	TRBV25-1
CASSLTPSRGRNTGELFF	TRBD1	TRBV28
CASSEPDRTQETQYF	TRBD1	TRBV25-1
CSAARQANTEAFF	.	TRBV20-1
CSARITWTETQYF	.	TRBV20-1
CAWSVLGDTRETQYF	.	TRBV30
CSARATSAYEQYF	TRBD2	TRBV20-1
CSVVGGLAGLRITDTQYF	TRBD2	TRBV29-1
CSVSLGGARGNSPLHF	.	TRBV29-1
CATSSLDPAGTYNEQFF	TRBD2	TRBV15
CASSLQPGTGGYNEQFF	TRBD1	TRBV5-1
CASSLREYHNEQYF	TRBD2	TRBV6-6
CASSLHSDTQYF	.	TRBV7-2
CATSRDLGSYNEQFF	.	TRBV15
CASSSWTETYGYTF	.	TRBV7-9
CSAPGTLAGSTDTQYF	TRBD2	TRBV20-1
CAISEPLVTGGGTDTQYF	.	TRBV10-3
CASSPSGGGGYTF	.	TRBV27
CASTFSGHSKTEQFF	.	TRBV11-2
CASSMNQGSEQYF	.	TRBV18
CASSLIGTEYYEQYF	TRBD1	TRBV27
CASRYGQAYEQYF	.	TRBV6-5
CASSPRTGSVDTQYF	TRBD1	TRBV9
CASSYSPRDSYEQYF	.	TRBV6-6
CASSQGTGTGYGYTF	TRBD1	TRBV4-2
CASSTDSPLHF	.	TRBV2
CASRTQAIETQYF	.	TRBV5-6
CASSYWRGTYEQYF	TRBD2	TRBV6-2/TRBV6-3